The 17 T cell receptor beta chains given below trace back to one sample, sequenced in a study of human T cells and chemical hapten exposure. TCRdb processed the RACE reads anew with MiXCR; each CDR3 protein has one entry. The sample lists 75,000 to 95,000 distinct CDR3 sequences; over 9.5% were seen once. Noted time point: patch test 1, 2 weeks after DPC sensitization. Treatment here: therapeutic diphenylcyclopropenone sensitization with weekly scalp DPC. Source: whole blood, taken in connection with sensitization to the hapten diphenylcyclopropenone (DPC). The receptors shown here come from a woman aged 55-75 years with alopecia areata. Some clones in this sample may be carry-over from other donors' samples.

This clonotype showed up many times. The chain joins TRBV29-1 to TRBJ2-1, with D possibly called TRBD1 or TRBD2 (5 bases each). This CDR3 contains 13 residues. The V gene's germline CDR1 is SQVTM and CDR2 ANQGSEA. V was clipped by 7 bases and J by 7 bases, with 17 bases between them. CDR3 in DNA: TGCAGCGCCGGCCGGGACCGCGGGAATGAGCAGTTCTTC. Protein product: CSAGRDRGNEQFF.

This clonotype was seen at least ten times. The DNA for the CDR3 is TGCGCCAGCAGTGAGCCAGGGACCACTGAAGCTTTCTTT. Translation gives CASSEPGTTEAFF. The rearrangement links TRBV10-1 to TRBJ1-1, with D possibly TRBD1 on 5 matching bases. Germline loops: CDR1 WNHNN, CDR2 SYGVQD (reference sequence). Trimming pared 2 bases from V and 4 bases from J, leaving 8 bases between. CDR3 length: 13 residues.

This clonotype occurred a few times. The chain combines TRBV12-3 or TRBV12-4 with TRBJ1-1, with D maybe TRBD1 (6 bases). The ends were cut back, 8 bases at V and 0 bases at J, with 13 bases in the middle. The CDR3 spans 14 residues. The CDR3 sequence: CASSEGGLNTEAFF. As DNA, the CDR3 is TGTGCCAGCTCGGAGGGGGGATTGAACACTGAAGCTTTCTTT.

This clonotype was counted many times. The chain links TRBV12-3 or TRBV12-4 to TRBJ1-6; D is uncertain. This CDR3 has 12 amino acids. V dropped 8 bases and J dropped 7 bases, with 9 bases sitting between them. For the CDR3, the DNA is TGTGCCAGCTCAATCCCGAATTCACCCCTCCACTTT. This codes for CASSIPNSPLHF.

The J gene is TRBJ2-3, the V gene TRBV10-3; D gene ambiguous. The germline V and J ends were trimmed by 4 bases and 2 bases, with 4 bases remaining between them. Germline loops: CDR1 ENHRY, CDR2 SYGVKD. This CDR3 comprises 12 residues. The CDR3 sequence: CAISGFTDTQYF. The CDR3 DNA is TGTGCCATCAGTGGGTTCACAGATACGCAGTATTTT.

This clonotype was seen repeatedly, ten times or more. The chain combines TRBV20-1 with TRBJ1-1; no firm D call. Germline CDR1 and CDR2: DFQATT and SNEGSKA (reference sequence). The CDR3 covers 14 residues. Trimming left V 1 base short and J 6 bases short, with 15 bases between. Written as DNA, the CDR3 is TGCAGTGCTAGAGTAATGTCCCGGTTGGCTGAAGCTTTCTTT. This sequence encodes CSARVMSRLAEAFF.

This clonotype was observed a handful of times. The V call is TRBV30, the J call TRBJ1-2, with TRBD1 identical over 7 bases. CDR1 and CDR2 (germline): GTSNPN, SVGIG (reference sequence). J was trimmed by 5 bases and V by 1 base; bases with no gene match: 10. The CDR3 is 15 residues long. CDR3 sequence: CAWSGQTGFQYGYTF. Here the CDR3 DNA reads TGTGCCTGGAGTGGGCAGACAGGGTTCCAATATGGCTACACCTTC.

This clonotype was counted many times. The chain has TRBV6-2 or TRBV6-3 and TRBJ1-1; D remains unclear. Germline CDR1 reads MNHEY; CDR2 reads SVGEGT. V was trimmed by 4 bases and J by 4 bases, leaving 10 bases between them. The CDR3 is made up of 13 amino acids. The CDR3 sequence is CASSLQTGTEAFF. CDR3 in DNA: TGTGCCAGCAGTTTGCAGACCGGCACTGAAGCTTTCTTT.

A few counts support this clonotype. The V gene is TRBV7-3, the J gene TRBJ1-1; D is perhaps TRBD1 (6 bases). The CDR3 has 14 residues. Germline lookup yields CDR1 SGHTA and CDR2 FQGTGA. Trimming shortened V by 4 bases and J by 0 bases, and 9 bases separated the two germline ends. For the CDR3, the DNA is TGTGCCAGCAGCTCGGACAGATTGAACACTGAAGCTTTCTTT. It specifies CASSSDRLNTEAFF. Together with reference TRBV7-3 and TRBJ1-1, the CDR3 gives the full variable domain: GAGVSQTPSNKVTEKGKYVELRCDPISGHTALYWYRQSLGQGPEFLIYFQGTGAADDSGLPNDRFFAVRPEGSVSTLKIQRTERGDSAVYLCASSSDRLNTEAFFGQGTRLTVV.

The chain carries TRBV5-1 and TRBJ1-3; D not resolved. Germline V CDR1 and CDR2: SGHRS, YFSETQ. V was cut by 0 bases and J by 2 bases, with 6 bases left in between. The CDR3 is 14 amino acids. The CDR3 loop is CASSLASPGNTIYF. The CDR3 DNA is TGCGCCAGCAGCTTGGCCTCTCCTGGAAACACCATATATTTT. Together with reference TRBV5-1 and TRBJ1-3, the CDR3 gives the full variable domain: KAGVTQTPRYLIKTRGQQVTLSCSPISGHRSVSWYQQTPGQGLQFLFEYFSETQRNKGNFPGRFSGRQFSNSRSEMNVSTLELGDSALYLCASSLASPGNTIYFGEGSWLTVV.

This clonotype was seen a few times. This chain joins TRBV3-1 and TRBJ2-1; tentatively, D is TRBD1 or TRBD2 (5 bases each). Trimming left V 2 bases short and J 9 bases short, with 8 bases between. This CDR3 has 12 amino acids. Germline V CDR1 and CDR2: LGHDT, YNNKEL (reference sequence). CDR3 loop: CASSQTGTEQFF. The CDR3 nucleotides are TGTGCCAGCAGCCAAACCGGGACTGAGCAGTTCTTC.

This clonotype has at least ten counts. J is TRBJ1-6 and V is TRBV4-2, with unresolved D. Trimming cost V 2 bases and J 18 bases, with 14 bases left between them. The CDR3 loop spans 12 amino acids. In germline, CDR1 is LGHNA, CDR2 YNFKEQ. The CDR3 DNA reads TGTGCCAGCAGCCAATCGTTGGGTGAGCCCCACTTT. The encoded protein is CASSQSLGEPHF.

This clonotype was picked up many times. This chain joins TRBV7-9 and TRBJ2-3, with 9 bases identical to TRBD2. The V segment lost 3 bases and the J segment 9 bases; nucleotides outside the gene matches: 13. This CDR3 region has 16 residues. Germline CDR1 reads SEHNR; CDR2 reads FQNEAQ (reference sequence). The DNA of the CDR3 is TGTGCCAGCAGCTTCTTGGGACTAGCCGAGGGGGACACGCAGTATTTT. The encoded protein is CASSFLGLAEGDTQYF.

This clonotype was observed a handful of times. The V and J genes are TRBV9 and TRBJ2-5; maybe TRBD2 (6 bases). Germline V CDR1 and CDR2: SGDLS, YYNGEE. V lost 2 bases to trimming and J lost 2 bases, with 7 bases between them. The CDR3 spans 13 residues. CDR3 amino acids: CASSVGTQETQYF. CDR3 DNA: TGTGCCAGCAGCGTCGGGACTCAAGAGACCCAGTACTTC.

This clonotype has ten or more counts. The chain recombines TRBV7-3 with TRBJ2-6; no definite D call. The CDR3 covers 13 residues. With 3 bases removed from V and 5 bases from J, the gap between germline ends came to 5 bases. Germline values: CDR1 SGHTA, CDR2 FQGTGA. For the CDR3, the DNA is TGTGCCAGCAGCTTCGAAAGGGCCAACGTCCTGACTTTC. As protein: CASSFERANVLTF.

This clonotype has only one observation. This may arise from a read error, as a much more abundant clone is one base away. The chain is built from TRBV9 and TRBJ1-1; D not resolved. The CDR3 consists of 17 residues. Germline lookup yields CDR1 SGDLS and CDR2 YYNGEE. The CDR3 coding sequence is TGTGCCAGCAGCGTACACGGAGGAACGTTCATGAACATTGAAGCTTTCTTT. Residues: CASSVHGGTFMNIEAFF. The full variable domain, in which reference TRBV9 and TRBJ1-1 provide the parts outside the CDR3, is DSGVTQTPKHLITATGQRVTLRCSPRSGDLSVYWYQQSLDQGLQFLIQYYNGEERAKGNILERFSAQQFPDLHSELNLSSLELGDSALYFCASSVHGGTFMNIEAFFGQGTRLTVV.

Many counts were recorded for this clonotype. J is TRBJ2-1 and V is TRBV7-3; 10 nucleotides line up with TRBD1. V shed 1 base and J 12 bases; nucleotides not matched to a gene: 12. This CDR3 region has 16 residues. Germline CDR1 reads SGHTA; CDR2 reads FQGTGA. CDR3 protein: CASSLNPGQGRYGQFF. The CDR3 DNA reads TGTGCCAGCAGCTTAAACCCGGGACAGGGGAGGTACGGGCAGTTCTTC.